This T cell receptor beta chain appears in the sequencing data of a study of metastatic and nonmetastatic thyroid tumors. Across the whole study: Repertoire comparison spanned blood and tumor or nodule tissue of malignant and benign thyroid patients.

Study-level points and caveats: A significant increase in TCR beta diversity was reportedly seen in malignant thyroid tumors relative to benign nodules, in blood and tumor.

Per the authors' pipeline: Using the CDR3 differences seen across clinicopathological groups, the authors built a distant-metastasis classifier for papillary thyroid cancer, which was meant to discriminate distant-metastatic patients. Via MiXCR, TCRdb re-called the PCR reads. These V and J calls are TCRdb output, not the study's own analysis. The table includes over 70,000 clones, 15% to 20% detected once. This CDR3 contains 14 residues. Germline CDR1 reads LGHDT; CDR2 reads YNNKEL (reference sequence). V lost 3 bases, J lost 4 bases, and 12 bases lay in between. This clone appeared many times. The antigen is unknown. Nobody among the patients had been given any treatment before thyroid surgery.

Sequencing input: blood. The clonotype originates from a female donor with papillary thyroid cancer or a benign thyroid nodule (not recorded which). Some clones in this sample may be carry-over from other donors' samples. The rearrangement links TRBV3-1 to TRBJ1-1, with D tentatively TRBD1 (5 bases). The CDR3 bases are TGTGCCAGCAGCCAGAGCCGCGGGGGCACTGAAGCTTTCTTT. Translated: CASSQSRGGTEAFF.